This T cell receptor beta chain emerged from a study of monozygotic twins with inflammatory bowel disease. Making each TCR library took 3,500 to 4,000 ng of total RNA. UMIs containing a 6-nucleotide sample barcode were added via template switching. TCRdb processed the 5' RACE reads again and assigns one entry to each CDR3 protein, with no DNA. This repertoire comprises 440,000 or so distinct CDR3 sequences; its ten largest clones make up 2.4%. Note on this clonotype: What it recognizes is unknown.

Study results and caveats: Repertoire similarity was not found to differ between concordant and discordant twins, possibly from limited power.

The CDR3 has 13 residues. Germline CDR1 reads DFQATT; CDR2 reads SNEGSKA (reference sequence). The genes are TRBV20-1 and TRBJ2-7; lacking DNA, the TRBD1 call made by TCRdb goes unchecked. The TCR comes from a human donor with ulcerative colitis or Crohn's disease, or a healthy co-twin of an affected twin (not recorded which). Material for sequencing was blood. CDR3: CSARDGGAYEQYF.